Following are 9 T cell receptor beta chains from one sample sequenced in a study of T cell repertoires in cytomegalovirus infection. Via MiXCR, TCRdb re-called the reads, giving one row per CDR3 protein. Here the sample spans roughly 200,000 distinct CDR3 sequences, 38% being singletons. These receptors' targets are unknown. Sequenced material: CD8+ T cells from cultured PBMCs, taken from culture after CMV antigen stimulation. The receptors stem from a human donor in good health (CMV status not recorded). Some clones in this sample may be carry-over from other donors' samples.

The chain combines TRBV7-2 with TRBJ2-7, with TRBD2 matching 10 bases. The junction had 6 bases not matched to a gene; V was cut back by 5 bases and J by 2 bases. This CDR3 region has 15 residues. Germline loops: CDR1 SGHTA, CDR2 FQGNSA. The CDR3 loop is CASSAGLAAAYEQYF. The CDR3 DNA sequence: TGTGCCAGCAGCGCAGGACTAGCGGCTGCCTACGAGCAGTACTTC. The full variable domain, with the rest looked up from reference TRBV7-2 and TRBJ2-7, is GAGVSQSPSNKVTEKGKDVELRCDPISGHTALYWYRQSLGQGLEFLIYFQGNSAPDKSGLPSDRFSAERTGGSVSTLTIQRTQQEDSAVYLCASSAGLAAAYEQYFGPGTRLTVT.

CDR3 nucleotide sequence: TGTGCCAGCAGTTCGACCCTATACAATGAGCAGTTCTTC. Protein product: CASSSTLYNEQFF. The chain employs TRBV7-3 and TRBJ2-1; D is unclear. V gave up 6 bases and J gave up 4 bases, with 10 bases separating them. The V gene's germline CDR1 is SGHTA and CDR2 FQGTGA. This CDR3 has 13 amino acids.

This clonotype was seen a handful of times. The V and J genes are TRBV7-8 and TRBJ1-1; no definite D call. The V end was cut by 4 bases, the J end by 1 base, with 7 bases between. The germline V gene has CDR1 SGHVS and CDR2 FQNEAQ. The CDR3 loop spans 13 amino acids. The CDR3: CASSSRPNTEAFF. The CDR3 DNA follows: TGTGCCAGCAGCTCCCGTCCGAACACTGAAGCTTTCTTT.

V is TRBV7-2 and J is TRBJ2-7, with a weak D call TRBD2 (6 bases). The end of the DNA is better explained by TRBJ2-1, so the J call may be wrong. The CDR3 is made up of 14 amino acids. Germline CDR1 reads SGHTA; CDR2 reads FQGNSA. DNA of the CDR3: TGTGCCAGCAGCTTAGCTCGGGACTCCTACGAGCAGTTCTTC. Its protein product is CASSLARDSYEQFF.

This clonotype showed up just a few times. The genes are TRBV2 and TRBJ2-7, with no clear D. V was clipped by 10 bases and J by 1 base, with 14 bases between them. CDR1 is SNHLY and CDR2 is FYNNEI in the germline V gene. The CDR3 runs to 13 residues. CDR3 protein: CATATYASYEQYF. Written as DNA, the CDR3 is TGTGCCACCGCGACTTATGCGTCCTACGAGCAGTACTTC.

This clonotype was counted only a few times. The genes are TRBV12-3 or TRBV12-4 and TRBJ1-5; weak D call: TRBD1 (5 bases). V gave up 4 bases and J gave up 5 bases, with 9 bases separating them. This CDR3 region has 13 residues. CDR3 residues: CASSYPGDQPQHF. The CDR3 DNA sequence: TGTGCCAGCAGTTATCCGGGGGATCAGCCCCAGCATTTT.

V gene TRBV7-3 combines with J gene TRBJ1-2; possibly TRBD1 for D (6 bases). The germline V gene has CDR1 SGHTA and CDR2 FQGTGA. Trimming stripped 5 bases from V and 6 bases from J, with 16 bases between. The CDR3 runs to 14 residues. The DNA of the CDR3 is TGTGCCAGCAGCCCCCAGGGGAAAGGGGATGGCTACACCTTC. Encoded protein: CASSPQGKGDGYTF.

V is TRBV5-1 and J is TRBJ1-5; 7 bases map to TRBD1. The germline gives CDR1 SGHRS, CDR2 YFSETQ. There are 17 residues in the CDR3. Unmatched junction bases numbered 6, after V lost 0 bases and J lost 0 bases. The CDR3 region has the DNA TGCGCCAGCAGCTTGGACGGGACAGCCTCTAGCAATCAGCCCCAGCATTTT. This codes for CASSLDGTASSNQPQHF.

The chain uses TRBV10-3 and TRBJ2-5; 10 nucleotides align to TRBD2. The V gene's germline CDR1 is ENHRY and CDR2 SYGVKD. V gave up 1 base and J gave up 4 bases; unmatched junction bases: 6. The CDR3 is 16 amino acids. The CDR3 coding sequence is TGTGCCATCAGTGAGTTTAGCGGGGGGCAAGGAGAGACCCAGTACTTC. Its protein product is CAISEFSGGQGETQYF.